Listed here are 28 T cell receptor beta chains from one sample, sequenced in a study of CD8 T cells in ankylosing spondylitis. General observations from the study: Ankylosing spondylitis blood appeared to carry a characteristic TCR beta motif of under ten highly homologous variants.

Their recognized antigens are unknown. TCRdb called the 5' RACE reads again in MiXCR, with one record for every CDR3 protein. The repertoire includes about 540,000 distinct CDR3 sequences, 10% to 15% of them detected once, and almost 7% sits in the top ten. Material: blood, either unsorted or a sorted T cell fraction (not recorded which). These receptors originate from a male donor with ankylosing spondylitis.

This clonotype was found many times. The chain joins TRBV12-3 or TRBV12-4 to TRBJ2-2, with 7 bases fitting TRBD1. Trimming cost V 6 bases and J 2 bases; bases outside gene matches: 6. The CDR3 loop spans 15 amino acids. This CDR3 is CASSLQGSNTGELFF. CDR3 sequence (DNA): TGTGCCAGCAGCCTACAGGGGTCAAACACCGGGGAGCTGTTTTTT.

This clonotype was seen only a few times. The rearrangement joins TRBV20-1 to TRBJ2-3; 8 bases line up with TRBD2. The CDR3 spans 14 residues. The trim removed 6 bases at V and 4 bases at J, leaving 9 bases unmatched. CDR1 is DFQATT and CDR2 is SNEGSKA in the germline V gene (reference sequence). CDR3 nucleotide sequence: TGCAGTGCACGCGGGGGGAGTCTCCCAGATACGCAGTATTTT. It yields the protein CSARGGSLPDTQYF.

This clonotype has at least ten counts. V gene TRBV25-1 combines with J gene TRBJ1-1; a weak D match, TRBD1 (6 bases). Trimming cost V 4 bases and J 1 base, with 13 bases left between them. CDR1 and CDR2 from the germline V gene are MGHDK and SYGVNS. The CDR3 contains 15 residues. The CDR3 coding sequence is TGTGCCAGCAGTGTGTCGGGGGGCAAGAACACTGAAGCTTTCTTT. Residues: CASSVSGGKNTEAFF.

There are many counts of this clonotype. The chain uses TRBV20-1 and TRBJ1-6, with a tentative D call TRBD1 (6 bases). CDR1 is DFQATT, CDR2 SNEGSKA, per germline (reference sequence). Trimming left V 2 bases short and J 0 bases short, with 20 bases between. The CDR3 has 19 residues. CDR3 nucleotides: TGCAGTGCTAGATCCACGCCACGGGACATCAACTCCTATAATTCACCCCTCCACTTT. Translated: CSARSTPRDINSYNSPLHF.

The J gene is TRBJ1-2, the V gene TRBV5-1; 9 bases align to TRBD1. The CDR3 has 13 residues. CDR1 SGHRS and CDR2 YFSETQ come from the germline V gene. V lost 2 bases and J lost 11; bases outside the gene matches: 7. CDR3 in amino acids: CASSFGQGTGYTF. The CDR3 bases are TGCGCCAGCAGCTTCGGACAGGGGACGGGGTACACCTTC.

This rearrangement joins TRBV6-1 to TRBJ2-3, with D unclear. Per the germline V gene, CDR1 is MNHNS and CDR2 is SASEGT. The CDR3 contains 14 residues. The germline V and J ends were trimmed by 7 bases and 4 bases, with 15 bases remaining between them. CDR3 nucleotides: TGTGCCAGCACCCCTAGGATTGCGGCAGATACGCAGTATTTT. This translates into CASTPRIAADTQYF.

In DNA, the CDR3 is TGTGCCAGCAGCCGGGACCCCCGGGGTAATGAGCAGTTCTTC. Protein product: CASSRDPRGNEQFF. The rearrangement links TRBV7-2 to TRBJ2-1; D is possibly TRBD1 or TRBD2 (5 bases each). The germline V gene encodes CDR1 SGHTA and CDR2 FQGNSA. Trimming removed 5 bases from V and 7 bases from J, with 15 bases in between. This CDR3 region has 14 residues.

This clonotype has just a few counts. The chain uses TRBV5-1 and TRBJ1-4; TRBD1 matches at 10 bases. V was clipped by 4 bases and J by 6 bases; unmatched bases: 3. Germline V gene sequence: CDR1 SGHRS, CDR2 YFSETQ. The CDR3 covers 14 residues. The CDR3 spells CASSPGQGYEKLFF. In DNA form, the CDR3 reads TGCGCCAGCAGCCCGGGACAGGGGTATGAAAAACTGTTTTTT.

This chain links TRBV20-1 with TRBJ2-4; 9 bases map to TRBD1. Germline V gives CDR1 DFQATT, CDR2 SNEGSKA (reference sequence). V gave up 3 bases and J gave up 4 bases; unmatched junction bases: 1. There are 13 residues in the CDR3. The CDR3 DNA is TGCAGTGCTAGGGGACAGGGAAAAAACATTCAGTACTTC. Protein sequence: CSARGQGKNIQYF.

The chain links TRBV4-2 to TRBJ2-1, with 11 positions matching TRBD2. With V trimmed by 3 bases and J by 8 bases, 9 bases remained unmatched. Germline V CDR1 and CDR2: LGHNA, YNFKEQ. The CDR3 is 16 residues long. In DNA form, the CDR3 reads TGTGCCAGCAGCCAGGGCCTAGCGGGAGGTTTGGATGAGCAGTTCTTC. This translates into CASSQGLAGGLDEQFF.

This clonotype was observed a handful of times. V is TRBV12-5 and J is TRBJ2-1; no definite D call. The CDR3 extends over 11 amino acids. Germline V CDR1 and CDR2: LGHNT, FRNRAP. With 0 bases removed from V and 7 bases from J, the gap between germline ends came to 1 base. The CDR3 sequence: CASGLVNEQFF. DNA of the CDR3: TGTGCTAGTGGTTTGGTAAATGAGCAGTTCTTC.

This chain links TRBV5-1 with TRBJ2-7, with 7 nucleotides matching TRBD1. The CDR3 length is 16 residues. V was pared by 3 bases and J by 2 bases, with 11 bases of the junction left unmatched. Germline assignment: CDR1 SGHRS and CDR2 YFSETQ. The CDR3 here is CASSWRPRDSTYEQYF. The CDR3 nucleotides are TGCGCCAGCAGCTGGCGGCCCCGGGACAGCACCTACGAGCAGTACTTC. The complete variable domain, with remaining parts taken from reference TRBV5-1 and TRBJ2-7, reads KAGVTQTPRYLIKTRGQQVTLSCSPISGHRSVSWYQQTPGQGLQFLFEYFSETQRNKGNFPGRFSGRQFSNSRSEMNVSTLELGDSALYLCASSWRPRDSTYEQYFGPGTRLTVT.

The chain has TRBV2 and TRBJ2-6; the match to TRBD1 covers 8 bases. The V gene end was trimmed by 6 bases and the J gene end by 4 bases; junction bases not matched to a gene: 5. This CDR3 comprises 15 residues. Germline loops: CDR1 SNHLY, CDR2 FYNNEI. Here the CDR3 reads CASSAGGEGANVLTF. The CDR3 DNA sequence: TGTGCCAGCAGCGCAGGGGGCGAGGGGGCCAACGTCCTGACTTTC.

The table lists this clonotype with a few counts. The V call is TRBV7-9, the J call TRBJ2-6, with 7 bases that match TRBD1. With 3 bases clipped from V and 3 bases from J, the junction kept 5 bases outside the gene matches. The CDR3 length is 16 residues. Per the germline V gene, CDR1 is SEHNR and CDR2 is FQNEAQ (reference sequence). CDR3 nucleotides: TGTGCCAGCAGCTTTGGGGACAGTAGTGGGGCCAACGTCCTGACTTTC. This codes for CASSFGDSSGANVLTF.

The V call is TRBV5-6, the J call TRBJ2-1; TRBD2 matches at 8 bases. The CDR3 is made up of 17 amino acids. Trimming cost V 4 bases and J 4 bases; bases outside gene matches: 13. Germline CDR1 and CDR2: SGHDT and YYEEEE. The CDR3 nucleotides are TGTGCCAGCAGCGATTCTGGCGGGAGGAATGCTTACAATGAGCAGTTCTTC. It specifies CASSDSGGRNAYNEQFF. Drawing the rest from reference TRBV5-6 and TRBJ2-1, the complete variable domain is DAGVTQSPTHLIKTRGQQVTLRCSPKSGHDTVSWYQQALGQGPQFIFQYYEEEERQRGNFPDRFSGHQFPNYSSELNVNALLLGDSALYLCASSDSGGRNAYNEQFFGPGTRLTVL.

A few counts support this clonotype. The V gene is TRBV2, the J gene TRBJ1-5, with 7 bases fitting TRBD1. V trimming: 5 bases; J trimming: 6 bases; junction bases outside the gene matches: 7. CDR3 length: 14 residues. CDR1 SNHLY and CDR2 FYNNEI come from the germline V gene. Here the CDR3 reads CASSFRAGGQPQHF. CDR3 DNA: TGTGCCAGCAGTTTCCGGGCAGGGGGTCAGCCCCAGCATTTT.

This clonotype was observed a few times. The genes are TRBV9 and TRBJ1-2; no clear D gene. The CDR3 runs to 13 residues. Germline V gene data show CDR1 as SGDLS and CDR2 as YYNGEE. With 2 bases removed from V and 2 bases from J, the gap between germline ends came to 7 bases. DNA of the CDR3: TGTGCCAGCAGCGTGAATGGGAACTATGGCTACACCTTC. Protein sequence: CASSVNGNYGYTF.

This clonotype was counted between two and nine times. The chain links TRBV20-1 to TRBJ2-4; D assignment may be TRBD1 or TRBD2 (5 bases each). The CDR3 consists of 14 residues. Germline V gene lookup returns CDR1 DFQATT and CDR2 SNEGSKA (reference sequence). V was trimmed by 1 base and J by 9 bases, leaving 16 bases between them. The CDR3 DNA sequence: TGCAGTGCTAGAGGGGACGCCCTAAGCGGCATTCAGTACTTC. The encoded protein is CSARGDALSGIQYF.

The chain links TRBV20-1 to TRBJ2-1; no definite D call. The CDR3 contains 14 residues. Germline loops: CDR1 DFQATT, CDR2 SNEGSKA (reference sequence). V shed 5 bases and J shed 3 bases, with 14 bases lying between them. The DNA for the CDR3 is TGCAGTGCTCCTACGGGTTTCTTCTACAATGAGCAGTTCTTC. Its protein is CSAPTGFFYNEQFF.

This clonotype has ten or more counts. The chain recombines TRBV2 with TRBJ2-7; 12 positions agree with TRBD1. The trim removed 8 bases at V and 4 bases at J, leaving 3 bases unmatched. The CDR3 length is 13 residues. Germline V gene lookup returns CDR1 SNHLY and CDR2 FYNNEI. The CDR3 coding sequence is TGTGCCAGCTGGGACAGGGGGCGATACGAGCAGTACTTC. This sequence encodes CASWDRGRYEQYF.

V usage is TRBV27 and J usage is TRBJ2-3, with D perhaps matching TRBD2 (5 bases). Germline CDR1 and CDR2: MNHEY and SMNVEV (reference sequence). Between the trimmed V and J ends, which lost 4 bases and 8 bases, there was a span of 16 bases. The CDR3 has 14 residues. The DNA for the CDR3 is TGTGCCAGCAGTTCCCCCCTAGGGAGTAGTACGCAGTATTTT. Amino acids: CASSSPLGSSTQYF.

This clonotype was counted at least ten times. The CDR3 here is CAISGGVQETQYF. DNA for the CDR3: TGTGCCATTTCAGGGGGGGTTCAGGAGACCCAGTACTTC. The J gene is TRBJ2-5, the V gene TRBV10-3; possibly TRBD1 or TRBD2 for D (7 bases each). Germline lookup yields CDR1 ENHRY and CDR2 SYGVKD. Trimming took off 9 bases at V and 5 bases at J, with 16 bases between the two ends. The CDR3 spans 13 residues.

The chain joins TRBV3-1 to TRBJ2-7; D might be TRBD2 (6 bases). Trimming removed 4 bases from V and 6 bases from J, with 10 bases in between. Germline V lookup: CDR1 LGHDT, CDR2 YNNKEL (reference sequence). The CDR3 extends over 12 amino acids. The CDR3 loop reads CASSPGSGEQYV. The CDR3 nucleotides are TGTGCCAGCAGCCCGGGTAGCGGCGAGCAGTACGTC.

Only a few counts were recorded for this clonotype. CDR3 sequence (DNA): TGTGCCAGCAGCTTAAAAGTTGTCTCGGAGACCCAGTACTTC. Its translation: CASSLKVVSETQYF. V usage is TRBV7-8 and J usage is TRBJ2-5; D remains unclear. The germline V and J ends were trimmed by 2 bases and 5 bases, with 12 bases remaining between them. This CDR3 has 14 residues. The germline CDR1 and CDR2 sequences are SGHVS and FQNEAQ.

The V and J genes are TRBV20-1 and TRBJ1-5; the D gene is possibly TRBD1 (5 bases). CDR1 is DFQATT and CDR2 is SNEGSKA in the germline V gene (reference sequence). CDR3 length equals 16 residues. The ends were cut back, 2 bases at V and 3 bases at J, with 17 bases in the middle. CDR3 in DNA: TGCAGTGCTAGACCCGCCGCGAGGGGCTACAATCAGCCCCAGCATTTT. Its translation: CSARPAARGYNQPQHF.

This clonotype occurred a few times. J is TRBJ2-5 and V is TRBV7-2; 13 bases are shared with TRBD2. This CDR3 contains 14 residues. V lost 5 bases, J lost 9 bases, and 6 bases stayed unmatched. Germline-derived CDR1 and CDR2 are SGHTA and FQGNSA. Here the CDR3 reads CASSGTSGTSAQYF. In DNA form, the CDR3 reads TGTGCCAGCAGCGGGACTAGCGGGACATCGGCCCAGTACTTC.

This clonotype was observed many times. This chain connects TRBV7-9 to TRBJ2-2, with D uncertain. The V end lost 2 bases, the J end lost 5 bases, and 9 bases lay between the germline ends. Germline CDR1 SEHNR, CDR2 FQNEAQ (reference sequence). The CDR3 has 14 residues. The CDR3 DNA reads TGTGCCAGCAGCTTAAACGGCGCGACCGGGGAGCTGTTTTTT. This gives the protein CASSLNGATGELFF.

The J gene is TRBJ2-4, the V gene TRBV5-5; no clear D. This CDR3 contains 11 residues. Germline CDR1 reads SGHKS; CDR2 reads YYEKEE (reference sequence). Trimming left V 1 base short and J 8 bases short, with 4 bases between. The CDR3 coding sequence is TGTGCCAGCAGCTTGCGATACATTCAGTACTTC. Its protein product is CASSLRYIQYF.